A single sample is the source of the 19 T cell receptor beta chains below, sequenced in a study of PD-1 blockade in mismatch repair-deficient tumors. Produced via immunoSEQ multiplex PCR; TCRdb's table is partial and in-frame only. This repertoire shows more than 11,000 clones, less than 90% found once; its top ten account for 20% to 25%. What these receptors recognize is not known. Time point defined: approximately eleven-day in vitro stimulation with candidate neoantigen peptide 4. The sample here was cells cultured in vitro, taken from a patient treated with pembrolizumab. The receptors derive from an adult with mismatch repair-deficient cancer.

The chain combines TRBV27 with TRBJ1-5; D is undetermined. The CDR3 runs 13 residues. Looked up from germline, CDR1 is MNHEY and CDR2 is SMNVEV (reference sequence). Trimming removed 6 bases from V and 0 bases from J, with 6 bases in between. For the CDR3, the DNA is TGTGCCAGCAGCCGCGGTAGCAATCAGCCCCAGCATTTT. Its translation: CASSRGSNQPQHF.

This chain links TRBV7-9 with TRBJ2-1; D perhaps matches TRBD1 (6 bases). Trimming shortened V by 5 bases and J by 5 bases, and 19 bases separated the two germline ends. The CDR3 spans 16 residues. Germline CDR1 SEHNR, CDR2 FQNEAQ (reference sequence). CDR3 bases: TGTGCCAGCAGCCCTACCCCCGGGACACTTAACAATGAGCAGTTCTTC. It specifies CASSPTPGTLNNEQFF.

J is TRBJ1-5 and V is TRBV28; 10 bases are a match to TRBD1. The J segment lost 7 bases and the V segment lost 7 bases, leaving 4 bases of the junction unmatched. In germline, CDR1 is MDHEN, CDR2 SYDVKM. The CDR3 runs 13 residues. The CDR3 DNA reads TGTGCCAGCAAGACAGGGGGCGGGCAGCCCCAGCATTTT. It specifies CASKTGGGQPQHF.

The chain uses TRBV10-3 and TRBJ1-1, with D unclear. V gave up 6 bases and J gave up 0 bases, with 8 bases separating them. The CDR3 spans 13 residues. Germline V gene data show CDR1 as ENHRY and CDR2 as SYGVKD. This chain's CDR3 is CAIRREMNTEAFF. CDR3 sequence (DNA): TGTGCCATCAGGCGGGAAATGAACACTGAAGCTTTCTTT.

The genes are TRBV30 and TRBJ1-4; 10 positions agree with TRBD1. The CDR3 spans 16 residues. V shed 2 bases and J 0 bases; nucleotides not matched to a gene: 3. Germline CDR1 reads GTSNPN; CDR2 reads SVGIG (reference sequence). The DNA for the CDR3 is TGTGCCTGGAGTTCTGGACAGGGGGCAACTAATGAAAAACTGTTTTTT. Translation gives CAWSSGQGATNEKLFF.

The chain has TRBV7-9 and TRBJ2-1; the D gene is possibly TRBD1 (6 bases). CDR1 SEHNR and CDR2 FQNEAQ come from the germline V gene (reference sequence). V was trimmed by 2 bases and J by 7 bases, leaving 15 bases between them. The CDR3 sequence is 15 residues long. The CDR3 loop is CASSLTQGFRNEQFF. DNA of the CDR3: TGTGCCAGCAGCTTAACACAGGGCTTTAGGAATGAGCAGTTCTTC.

This clone has a handful of counts. V is TRBV2 and J is TRBJ1-2; 10 bases are shared with TRBD1. The CDR3 loop spans 14 amino acids. The junction had 6 bases not matched to a gene; V was cut back by 3 bases and J by 8 bases. Germline V gene data show CDR1 as SNHLY and CDR2 as FYNNEI. The CDR3 reads CASSDRDRGGGYTF. The CDR3 coding sequence is TGTGCCAGCAGTGACCGGGACAGGGGAGGGGGCTACACCTTC.

This rearrangement joins TRBV7-2 to TRBJ2-6; D is unresolved. Trimming cost V 5 bases and J 0 bases, with 14 bases left between them. This CDR3 comprises 17 residues. Germline CDR1 reads SGHTA; CDR2 reads FQGNSA. Here the CDR3 DNA reads TGTGCCAGCAGCCTCGGGTTCCCCAACTCTGGGGCCAACGTCCTGACTTTC. It translates to CASSLGFPNSGANVLTF.

The chain employs TRBV5-1 and TRBJ1-6; D is unclear. Germline lookup yields CDR1 SGHRS and CDR2 YFSETQ. The germline V and J ends were trimmed by 0 bases and 7 bases, with 5 bases remaining between them. The CDR3 is 13 amino acids. CDR3 nucleotides: TGCGCCAGCAGCTTGGCTACAAATTCACCCCTCCACTTT. Its protein product is CASSLATNSPLHF.

In its sample, this clone was seen a few times. DNA of the CDR3: TGTGCCAGCAGCGTTAGTGACAGTTATAGCAATCAGCCCCAGCATTTT. Translation gives CASSVSDSYSNQPQHF. The chain couples TRBV9 to TRBJ1-5; D perhaps matches TRBD1 (5 bases). This CDR3 comprises 16 residues. CDR1 and CDR2 from the germline V gene are SGDLS and YYNGEE. The V end was cut by 2 bases, the J end by 0 bases, with 12 bases between.

This clone was recorded once. The genes are TRBV28 and TRBJ2-7, with 12 bases that match TRBD2. The germline gives CDR1 MDHEN, CDR2 SYDVKM. With 6 bases clipped from V and 4 bases from J, the junction kept 7 bases outside the gene matches. CDR3 length equals 15 residues. The CDR3 DNA follows: TGTGCCAGCAGCTATACCGGGACTAGCGGGTACGAGCAGTACTTC. It codes for CASSYTGTSGYEQYF.

The rearrangement uses TRBV28 and TRBJ1-3, with D unclear. This CDR3 is 15 amino acids long. V was trimmed by 1 base and J by 2 bases, leaving 9 bases between them. Germline CDR1 and CDR2: MDHEN and SYDVKM. DNA for the CDR3: TGTGCCAGCAGTTTATTCCCTATCACTGGAAACACCATATATTTT. This translates into CASSLFPITGNTIYF. Variable domain in full (rest from reference TRBV28 and TRBJ1-3): DVKVTQSSRYLVKRTGEKVFLECVQDMDHENMFWYRQDPGLGLRLIYFSYDVKMKEKGDIPEGYSVSREKKERFSLILESASTNQTSMYLCASSLFPITGNTIYFGEGSWLTVV.

The chain couples TRBV30 to TRBJ1-2; D is uncertain. Trimming removed 0 bases from V and 6 bases from J, with 8 bases in between. This CDR3 is built from 12 residues. CDR1 is GTSNPN, CDR2 SVGIG, per germline (reference sequence). CDR3 protein: CAWSVQGNGYTF. The CDR3 DNA is TGTGCCTGGAGTGTACAAGGGAATGGCTACACCTTC.

The rearrangement uses TRBV28 and TRBJ1-5; D is perhaps TRBD1 (5 bases). This CDR3 region has 15 residues. Per the germline V gene, CDR1 is MDHEN and CDR2 is SYDVKM. The germline V and J ends were trimmed by 5 bases and 2 bases, with 13 bases remaining between them. The CDR3 protein is CASSPQGLGNQPQHF. CDR3 DNA sequence: TGTGCCAGCAGTCCTCAGGGTTTGGGCAATCAGCCCCAGCATTTT.

The J gene is TRBJ2-1, the V gene TRBV9; TRBD2 aligns across 7 bases. Trimming took 5 bases from V and 7 from J; bases not matched to a gene: 18. This CDR3 has 17 residues. Germline-derived CDR1 and CDR2 are SGDLS and YYNGEE. The CDR3 bases are TGTGCCAGCAGTTCAGTAGGGAGGGCCGGGGTACAGAATGAGCAGTTCTTC. This encodes CASSSVGRAGVQNEQFF.

This sequence joins TRBV18 and TRBJ2-3; no clear D gene. Germline CDR1 is KGHSH and CDR2 is LQKENI. Between the trimmed V and J ends, which lost 1 base and 0 bases, there was a span of 5 bases. The CDR3 consists of 14 residues. CDR3: CASSPQVSTDTQYF. CDR3 nucleotide sequence: TGTGCCAGCTCACCACAGGTTAGCACAGATACGCAGTATTTT.

The chain uses TRBV9 and TRBJ2-7; D uncertain. This CDR3 comprises 14 residues. The V gene's germline CDR1 is SGDLS and CDR2 YYNGEE. V was trimmed by 3 bases and J by 2 bases, leaving 12 bases between them. Here the CDR3 reads CASSEAPGAYEQYF. CDR3 in DNA: TGTGCCAGCAGCGAGGCCCCCGGCGCCTACGAGCAGTACTTC.

The chain combines TRBV5-1 with TRBJ1-5; D remains ambiguous. The CDR3 covers 13 residues. Germline CDR1 SGHRS, CDR2 YFSETQ. Trimming pared 0 bases from V and 7 bases from J, leaving 8 bases between. The CDR3 here is CASSLGGGQPQHF. The CDR3 region has the DNA TGCGCCAGCAGCTTGGGGGGAGGCCAGCCCCAGCATTTT.

V usage is TRBV9 and J usage is TRBJ2-7; D tentatively reads TRBD1 or TRBD2 (6 bases each). Germline V gene lookup returns CDR1 SGDLS and CDR2 YYNGEE. This CDR3 is 13 amino acids long. With 4 bases removed from V and 5 bases from J, the gap between germline ends came to 13 bases. The CDR3 spells CASSHQRGHEQYF. CDR3 in DNA: TGTGCCAGCAGCCACCAACGGGGGCACGAGCAGTACTTC. Filled out from reference TRBV9 and TRBJ2-7, the complete variable domain reads DSGVTQTPKHLITATGQRVTLRCSPRSGDLSVYWYQQSLDQGLQFLIQYYNGEERAKGNILERFSAQQFPDLHSELNLSSLELGDSALYFCASSHQRGHEQYFGPGTRLTVT.